This record looks at one T cell receptor (beta chain) sequence and its context. Clinical history as reported by participants underpinned cohort assignment. This CDR3 is 15 amino acids long. The germline CDR1 and CDR2 sequences are KGHDR and SFDVKD. V lost 10 bases and J lost 3; bases outside the gene matches: 9. Some clones are missing from TCRdb's copy, which holds only in-frame ones; the method was immunoSEQ multiplex PCR. This table has roughly 200,000 clones, more than 80% appearing once. The data are from a study of blood T cell repertoires in COVID-19. The genes are TRBV24-1 and TRBJ2-2; 8 nucleotides match TRBD2. This TCR was sampled from a man aged 30-40 years who had recovered from COVID-19. Sequencing input: PBMCs or T cells enriched from blood (not recorded which). The CDR3 bases are TGTGCCACGACGGGTCGGCGGGGGGACACCGGGGAGCTGTTTTTT. Amino acid sequence: CATTGRRGDTGELFF.